Listed below are T cell receptor beta chains from one sample, sequenced in a study of blood T cell repertoires in COVID-19. TCRdb's table, derived via immunoSEQ multiplex PCR, lists solely in-frame clones and lacks some. Of some 21,000 clones in the sample, about four fifths were seen once. Input material: peripheral blood. The receptors originated from a human donor in a cohort sampled during active COVID-19. Both conserved end residues are part of each CDR3. The D gene is left open where the match is weak. Some rows have no size entry. The others give once, few or many, or a class for an expanded clone.

V gene	J gene	clone size	D gene	CDR3 DNA	CDR3 protein
TRBV7-7	TRBJ2-3	once	TRBD2	TGTGCCAGCAGCCCTTCTAGCGGGAGCACAGATACGCAGTATTTT	CASSPSSGSTDTQYF
TRBV28	TRBJ1-5	-	-	TGTGCCAGCCTTGAGGGCGAGAGCAATCAGCCCCAGCATTTT	CASLEGESNQPQHF
TRBV6-2/TRBV6-3	TRBJ2-3	-	-	TGTGCCAGCAGTCGGGACACAGACACAGATACGCAGTATTTT	CASSRDTDTDTQYF
TRBV5-1	TRBJ2-7	few	TRBD2	TGCGCCAGCAGCTTGGCCCCGTCTAGCGGGACTTCCTACGAGCAGTACTTC	CASSLAPSSGTSYEQYF
TRBV29-1	TRBJ1-1	-	TRBD1	TGCAGCGTTTCCGTGGGACAGGGGTACACTGAAGCTTTCTTT	CSVSVGQGYTEAFF
TRBV15	TRBJ1-2	-	TRBD1	TGTGCCACCAGCAGAGAGGGACAGGGAATATGGTATGGCTACACCTTC	CATSREGQGIWYGYTF
TRBV2	TRBJ1-5	few	-	TGTGCCAGCAGCCTGGACAGAGGTGAAAATCAGCCCCAGCATTTT	CASSLDRGENQPQHF
TRBV21-1	TRBJ1-1	-	-	TGTGCCACAAGCAGGGCAGCGAACACTGAAGCTTTCTTT	CATSRAANTEAFF
TRBV28	TRBJ2-2	once	-	TGTGCCACCGACAGGAACACCGGGGAGCTGTTTTTT	CATDRNTGELFF
TRBV14	TRBJ2-5	-	TRBD2	TGTGCCAGCAGCTCGGGACTAGCGGGGGGGCTCGTCGATGAGACCCAGTACTTC	CASSSGLAGGLVDETQYF
TRBV24-1	TRBJ1-4	-	TRBD1	TGTGCCACCAGTGGTCCCGGGACAGGGCCTAATGAAAAACTGTTTTTT	CATSGPGTGPNEKLFF
TRBV4-1	TRBJ1-2	few	TRBD1	TGCGCCAGCAGCCACCCGGGACAGAAAAAGGCGGACAAATCGGTCGGCTACACCTTC	CASSHPGQKKADKSVGYTF
TRBV19	TRBJ1-1	-	-	TGTGCCAGTACACCAAAGGGACACCGGTCGGGCACTGAAGCTTTCTTT	CASTPKGHRSGTEAFF
TRBV28	TRBJ1-2	once	-	TGTGCCAGCAATAGGATTGGGCCTAACTATGGCTACACCTTC	CASNRIGPNYGYTF
TRBV20-1	TRBJ2-7	-	-	TGCAGTGTGATGGACAGCCCCGAGCAGTACTTC	CSVMDSPEQYF
TRBV2	TRBJ1-2	-	TRBD1	TGTGCCAGCAGAAGGACAGGGCATGGCTACACCTTC	CASRRTGHGYTF
TRBV4-2	TRBJ1-1	-	TRBD1	TGTGCCAGCAGCCACCGAGGACAGGGTGGCACTGAAGCTTTCTTT	CASSHRGQGGTEAFF
TRBV7-9	TRBJ1-5	-	-	TGTGCCAGCAGCTTAGGATCGGGTCAGCCCCAGCATTTT	CASSLGSGQPQHF
TRBV3-1/TRBV3-2	TRBJ1-1	-	TRBD1	TGTGCCAGCAGCCATGAACGACAGGGTGAAGCTTTCTTT	CASSHERQGEAFF
TRBV5-1	TRBJ1-4	-	TRBD1	TGCGCCAGCAGCCCCGGGACAGGGTTTGAAAAACTGTTTTTT	CASSPGTGFEKLFF
TRBV29-1	TRBJ1-3	few	TRBD1	TGCAGCGTGAGGGACAGGGTTGTGAACACCATATATTTT	CSVRDRVVNTIYF
TRBV15	TRBJ1-6	-	-	TGTGCCACCAGCAGAGATTGGGGGGGTAATTCACCCCTCCACTTT	CATSRDWGGNSPLHF
TRBV11-2	TRBJ1-4	few	TRBD1	TGTGCCAGCAGCACCGAGGACAGGGTTGGCGAAAAACTGTTTTTT	CASSTEDRVGEKLFF
TRBV20-1	TRBJ2-5	-	-	TGCAGTGCTAGTTCCAAGAGAAGTAAAGAGACCCAGTACTTC	CSASSKRSKETQYF
TRBV4-2	TRBJ2-1	-	-	TGTGCCAGCAGCCAAGATCTTGGAGGGGGGGGTGAGCAGTTCTTC	CASSQDLGGGGEQFF
TRBV7-2	TRBJ1-6	-	-	TGTGCCAGCAGCTTAGTCAGCCCAACCGGAGCCCTCCACTTT	CASSLVSPTGALHF
TRBV4-3	TRBJ2-2	once	-	TGCGCCAGCAGCCAACAGGTTGGAATCACCGGGGAGCTGTTTTTT	CASSQQVGITGELFF
TRBV7-2	TRBJ1-2	-	TRBD1	TGTGCCAGCAGGTTAACAGGGGGCCCTAGCCCTAACTATGGCTACACCTTC	CASRLTGGPSPNYGYTF
TRBV20-1	TRBJ2-3	-	-	TGCAGTGTCTCACAGGGCATTACGCAGTATTTT	CSVSQGITQYF
TRBV12-3/TRBV12-4	TRBJ2-2	once	-	TGTGCCAGCATTCCACAGGTCACCGGGGAGCTGTTTTTT	CASIPQVTGELFF